This T cell receptor beta chain was sequenced during a study of blood T cells in healthy people across ages. A note on this clonotype: The antigen remains undetermined.

A sample-barcoded 5' primer and a J-beta primer mix were used in a second PCR of roughly 6 to 12 cycles. TCRdb called the 5' RACE reads again in MiXCR, with one record for every CDR3 protein. This repertoire shows approximately 1,100,000 distinct CDR3 sequences, 45% found once; its top ten account for over 15%. The CDR3 length is 15 residues. Trimming removed 6 bases from V and 6 bases from J; junction bases left unmatched: 9. The V gene's germline CDR1 is DFQATT and CDR2 SNEGSKA (reference sequence). Study-wide points: Greater diversity and more naive CD4+ cells were seen in long-lived donors than in aged donors.

The specimen sequenced was blood. The chain has TRBV20-1 and TRBJ2-1; 12 nucleotides match TRBD2. The TCR was taken from a woman between 55 and 75 years old in good health. CDR3 protein: CSARGRLAGVNEQFF. Here the CDR3 DNA reads TGCAGTGCCAGGGGTCGACTAGCGGGAGTCAATGAGCAGTTCTTC.